This T cell receptor beta chain was retrieved from a study of graft-versus-host responses after intestinal transplantation (dated by TCRdb to the early 2020s). Broadly, across the study: The transplants that recipients got were multivisceral, liver-intestinal, or isolated intestinal. Anti-thymocyte globulin induction was given to all recipients, followed by maintenance tacrolimus and steroids for about 3 years. Bulk TCR-beta CDR3 sequencing was used to track graft-versus-host and host-versus-graft alloreactive T cell clones in the graft, circulation and bone marrow after intestinal transplantation. To identify alloreactive clones, pre-transplant mixed lymphocyte reaction products were sequenced and compared with unstimulated pre-transplant donor and recipient T cells. The cohort enrolled some 23 intestinal transplant recipients including one retransplant, and a few patients lacking pretransplant specimens were excluded. A peak of at least 4% donor T cells among recipient peripheral blood mononuclear cells was the definition used for donor T cell macrochimerism. Rather than being sequenced by the commercial service, samples from a few later patients were sequenced in-house on an Illumina MiSeq and processed with MiXCR.

Study-level results and caveats: Early after transplant, peak levels of circulating GvH clones were associated with declines in HvG clones. GvH clones turned up in recipient bone marrow, with some appearing earlier in ileal mucosa or blood, a pattern consistent with an intestinal mucosal origin. The conclusions were limited by the relatively low number and heterogeneity of the intestinal transplant patients. In the allografts of patients with donor T cell macrochimerism, GvH to HvG T cell clonal ratios were high.

The germline V gene provides CDR1 SQVTM and CDR2 ANQGSEA. There are 18 amino acids in the CDR3, from cysteine to phenylalanine inclusive. Here the CDR3 DNA is all that survives: 54 bases in frame from base 1. V is shortened by 4 bases, J by 0 bases, and the region joining them spans 22 bases. The time point label, as the study defines it: cells obtained before transplantation from donor or recipient. CD3+CD4+ and CD3+CD8+ populations were FACS-sorted from unstimulated pre-transplant donor and recipient cells taken from spleen or lymph nodes. Turning to this clone: The antigen this receptor binds is unknown. There are no base qualities to consult, and no much larger clone falls within one base.

The library relied on the immunoSEQ multiplex PCR assay. In most patients, genomic DNA was isolated using the Qiagen DNeasy Blood and Tissue Kit and sent frozen to Adaptive Biotechnologies for TCR sequencing. For most patients, genomic DNA was subjected to high-throughput TCR-beta CDR3 sequencing by Adaptive Biotechnologies. The original pipeline was this. TCR sequencing data were retrieved from Adaptive's ImmunoSEQ software for roughly 20 patients, whereas three other patients were processed with MiXCR and VDJtools. To correct CD4 versus CD8 sorting errors, any sequence found in both subsets at a frequency ratio below 5:1 was removed. CDR3 nucleotide sequences shared by donor and recipient were removed because the origin of these sequences could not be assigned. To count as alloreactive, a clone needed at least 2-fold expansion over unstimulated cells and a minimum CFSE-low frequency of 0.002% (template counts) or 0.001% (read counts). A clone was considered mappable if detected in the sequenced pre-transplant spleen, lymph node, or MLR CFSE-low populations of the donor or recipient. Cumulative frequency of alloreactive clones was calculated as a percentage of all sequences weighted by copy number. TCRdb stores this immuneACCESS table with in-frame sequences only. Part of the clones is absent; in the studies checked, under half of the shortfall reflects unresolved V genes, and no reason is known for the rest. V, J and clone size derive from that table, while D and trimming were established from the DNA sequence. Within this sample are about 85,000 clones, with more than 85% of them counted one time only. The ten largest clones represent 7.6% of the sample.

The source material was unstimulated CD8+ T cells sorted from spleen or lymph node cells, sampled before transplant. The sequence derives from a human donor who was the organ donor for an intestinal transplant. The rearrangement joined TRBV29-1 to TRBJ2-1, with the D gene not confidently named. The CDR3 region has the sequence CSVVISRAFLFSYNEQFF. The nucleotides read TGCAGCGTTGTCATCAGCAGAGCGTTCCTCTTCTCCTACAATGAGCAGTTCTTC.